The text below deals with one T cell receptor (beta chain). This entry comes from a study of blood T cell repertoires in COVID-19. Background on the study: Specimens from acute and convalescent COVID-19 originated in the United States, Italy and Spain. PBMCs, B-cell-depleted T cells, or T cells provided the cDNA or gDNA that made up the material.

The V gene end was trimmed by 7 bases and the J gene end by 9 bases; junction bases not matched to a gene: 17. The CDR3 loop spans 18 amino acids. Per the germline V gene, CDR1 is LGHNT and CDR2 is FRNRAP. Produced via immunoSEQ multiplex PCR; TCRdb's table is partial and in-frame only. The top ten clones hold just over 7% of a sample with about 240,000 clones, 87% of them seen once. The chain is built from TRBV12-5 and TRBJ2-1, with 14 bases matching TRBD2. The sequence was collected from a man aged 60-69 years who had recovered from COVID-19. The sample taken for sequencing was peripheral blood. The CDR3 loop reads CASAKTSGGALHLSEQFF. In nucleotides, the CDR3 is TGTGCTAGTGCCAAGACTAGCGGGGGGGCATTACATTTAAGTGAGCAGTTCTTC.